The rows below give T cell receptor beta chains drawn from one sample of a study of shared clonotypes between healthy human individuals. Only in-frame clones appear in the TCRdb table, and some are missing; sequencing was by immunoSEQ multiplex PCR. The table has fewer than 800,000 clones, under 95% seen once; the top ten hold roughly 22%. The sequenced material came from naive CD8+ T cells sorted from blood. Source of these receptors: a man younger than 40 in good health. CDR3s include the opening cysteine and the closing phenylalanine or tryptophan. Fields, in order: J gene, clone size, V gene, D gene, CDR3 DNA, CDR3 protein. A D gene is named only where the DNA matches it firmly. Rows give clone size only sometimes, using once, few, many, or a class for an expanded clone.

j_gene: TRBJ1-4; abundance: -; v_gene: TRBV27; d_gene: TRBD1; CDR3nt: TGTGCCAGCAGTTCCCGGGACAGGGGTGCCGAAAAACTGTTTTTT; CDR3aa: CASSSRDRGAEKLFF
j_gene: TRBJ1-1; abundance: -; v_gene: TRBV4-3; d_gene: -; CDR3nt: TGCGCCAGCAGCCAAGATCCGGGAGTGAACACTGAAGCTTTCTTT; CDR3aa: CASSQDPGVNTEAFF
j_gene: TRBJ2-1; abundance: -; v_gene: TRBV9; d_gene: -; CDR3nt: TGTGCCAGCAGCGTTTCCTGGAGCTCCTACAATGAGCAGTTCTTC; CDR3aa: CASSVSWSSYNEQFF
j_gene: TRBJ2-3; abundance: -; v_gene: TRBV9; d_gene: TRBD2; CDR3nt: TGTGCCAGCAGCCCCCGAGCGGGAGGCAGCACAGATACGCAGTATTTT; CDR3aa: CASSPRAGGSTDTQYF
j_gene: TRBJ2-2; abundance: -; v_gene: TRBV7-9; d_gene: -; CDR3nt: TGTGCCAGCAGCTTAGTAGATGTTCCCGGGGAGCTGTTTTTT; CDR3aa: CASSLVDVPGELFF
j_gene: TRBJ2-7; abundance: -; v_gene: TRBV25-1; d_gene: TRBD2; CDR3nt: TGTGCCAGCAGACTAGCGGGAGGAAACGAGCAGTACTTC; CDR3aa: CASRLAGGNEQYF
j_gene: TRBJ2-7; abundance: -; v_gene: TRBV9; d_gene: TRBD2; CDR3nt: TGTGCCAGCAGCGGGTCGGGGAGGGCCCCCTACGAGCAGTACTTC; CDR3aa: CASSGSGRAPYEQYF
j_gene: TRBJ2-5; abundance: -; v_gene: TRBV9; d_gene: TRBD1; CDR3nt: TGTGCCAGCAGCCCGTGGGACAGGTTGGCGAAAGAGACCCAGTACTTC; CDR3aa: CASSPWDRLAKETQYF
j_gene: TRBJ2-7; abundance: -; v_gene: TRBV21-1; d_gene: -; CDR3nt: TGTGCCAGCGTCCGCAATAGAATCTGGCGTCAGCTTGAGCAGTACTTC; CDR3aa: CASVRNRIWRQLEQYF
j_gene: TRBJ2-7; abundance: -; v_gene: TRBV27; d_gene: TRBD2; CDR3nt: TGTGCCAGCAGTTATCTAGCGGCCGGTCCGATCTACGAGCAGTACTTC; CDR3aa: CASSYLAAGPIYEQYF
j_gene: TRBJ2-7; abundance: -; v_gene: TRBV27; d_gene: -; CDR3nt: TGTGCCAGCAGTTTATTCGGCGGGGAGACCTACGAGCAGTACTTC; CDR3aa: CASSLFGGETYEQYF
j_gene: TRBJ2-7; abundance: -; v_gene: TRBV21-1; d_gene: -; CDR3nt: TGTGCCAGCAGCAAAGTTTCCCGACTAGCGCAGAGTCCTTCCTCCTACGAGCAGTACTTC; CDR3aa: CASSKVSRLAQSPSSYEQYF
j_gene: TRBJ2-3; abundance: -; v_gene: TRBV19; d_gene: -; CDR3nt: TGTGCCAGTAGGACTGGCACAGATACGCAGTATTTT; CDR3aa: CASRTGTDTQYF
j_gene: TRBJ2-7; abundance: -; v_gene: TRBV5-8; d_gene: TRBD2; CDR3nt: TGTGCCAGCAGCCTCGGGACTAAATACGAGCAGTACTTC; CDR3aa: CASSLGTKYEQYF
j_gene: TRBJ1-2; abundance: -; v_gene: TRBV20-1; d_gene: -; CDR3nt: TGCAGTGCTAGCAAGGCTGAGGGCTACACCTTC; CDR3aa: CSASKAEGYTF
j_gene: TRBJ1-5; abundance: -; v_gene: TRBV4-2; d_gene: -; CDR3nt: TGTGCCAGCAGCCAAAAGGACAGCAATCAGCCCCAGCATTTT; CDR3aa: CASSQKDSNQPQHF
j_gene: TRBJ2-1; abundance: -; v_gene: TRBV27; d_gene: TRBD2; CDR3nt: TGTGCCAGCAGTATCGGGACTAGCGGGAGCGATGAGCAGTTCTTC; CDR3aa: CASSIGTSGSDEQFF
j_gene: TRBJ1-3; abundance: -; v_gene: TRBV5-1; d_gene: -; CDR3nt: TGCGCCAGCAGCGGAACCGGGAACCACTCTGGAAACACCATATATTTT; CDR3aa: CASSGTGNHSGNTIYF
j_gene: TRBJ2-1; abundance: -; v_gene: TRBV5-6; d_gene: TRBD2; CDR3nt: TGTGCCAGCAGCCATCGTCCAGGGACTAGCGGCTACAATGAGCAGTTCTTC; CDR3aa: CASSHRPGTSGYNEQFF
j_gene: TRBJ2-6; abundance: -; v_gene: TRBV5-5; d_gene: -; CDR3nt: TGTGCCAGCAGCTCCTTCTCTGGGGCCAACGTCCTGACTTTC; CDR3aa: CASSSFSGANVLTF
j_gene: TRBJ2-7; abundance: -; v_gene: TRBV6-1; d_gene: TRBD1; CDR3nt: TGTGCCAGCAGTGAAGGGCCCGGGACAGTCTACGAGCAGTACTTC; CDR3aa: CASSEGPGTVYEQYF
j_gene: TRBJ2-7; abundance: -; v_gene: TRBV2; d_gene: TRBD2; CDR3nt: TGTGCCAGCAGGGGGACTAGCGGGTACTTC; CDR3aa: CASRGTSGYF
j_gene: TRBJ2-1; abundance: once; v_gene: TRBV9; d_gene: -; CDR3nt: TGTGCCAGCAGCGGCGCCCTCGGGAATGAGCAGTTCTTC; CDR3aa: CASSGALGNEQFF
j_gene: TRBJ1-1; abundance: -; v_gene: TRBV19; d_gene: TRBD1; CDR3nt: TGTGCCAGTAGTATACAGGGGGCCCTGAACACTGAAGCTTTCTTT; CDR3aa: CASSIQGALNTEAFF
j_gene: TRBJ1-5; abundance: -; v_gene: TRBV18; d_gene: -; CDR3nt: TGTGCCAGCTCACCACCGGGTAGCCAGCCCCAGCATTTT; CDR3aa: CASSPPGSQPQHF
j_gene: TRBJ2-1; abundance: once; v_gene: TRBV9; d_gene: -; CDR3nt: TGTGCCAGCAGCGTAGTTGGACAGGGAGGGGGTGAGCAGTTCTTC; CDR3aa: CASSVVGQGGGEQFF
j_gene: TRBJ2-3; abundance: -; v_gene: TRBV11-3; d_gene: -; CDR3nt: TGTGCCAGCAGCCTACTGGGAACAGATACGCAGTATTTT; CDR3aa: CASSLLGTDTQYF
j_gene: TRBJ2-7; abundance: -; v_gene: TRBV6-6; d_gene: -; CDR3nt: TGTGCCAGCAGTTATGAAGCCTACGAGCAGTACTTC; CDR3aa: CASSYEAYEQYF
j_gene: TRBJ1-2; abundance: -; v_gene: TRBV12-5; d_gene: TRBD1; CDR3nt: TGTGCTAGTGGCCTCGACAGGGGCGGCTACACCTTC; CDR3aa: CASGLDRGGYTF
j_gene: TRBJ2-1; abundance: -; v_gene: TRBV11-3; d_gene: TRBD2; CDR3nt: TGTGCCAGCAGCCGGGGACTAGCCAATGAGCAGTTCTTC; CDR3aa: CASSRGLANEQFF
j_gene: TRBJ1-3; abundance: -; v_gene: TRBV4-1; d_gene: -; CDR3nt: TGCGCCAGCAGCCAAGATGAGGGGTTATCTGGAAACACCATATATTTT; CDR3aa: CASSQDEGLSGNTIYF
j_gene: TRBJ2-3; abundance: -; v_gene: TRBV9; d_gene: -; CDR3nt: TGTGCCAGCAGCGGGGCGACCAGCACAGATACGCAGTATTTT; CDR3aa: CASSGATSTDTQYF
j_gene: TRBJ2-1; abundance: -; v_gene: TRBV5-1; d_gene: -; CDR3nt: TGCGCCAGCAGCCGGCTAGAGGCCTCCTACAATGAGCAGTTCTTC; CDR3aa: CASSRLEASYNEQFF
j_gene: TRBJ1-2; abundance: -; v_gene: TRBV27; d_gene: -; CDR3nt: TGTGCCACCAGTCCGTATGGGGGCGGCTATGGCTACACCTTC; CDR3aa: CATSPYGGGYGYTF
j_gene: TRBJ1-1; abundance: -; v_gene: TRBV5-4; d_gene: TRBD1; CDR3nt: TGTGCCAGCAGCTTGTGGGACAGGGACACTGAAGCTTTCTTT; CDR3aa: CASSLWDRDTEAFF
j_gene: TRBJ2-1; abundance: few; v_gene: TRBV2; d_gene: -; CDR3nt: TGTGCCAGCCCAATGGAGGTCCTTAATGATGAGCAGTTCTTC; CDR3aa: CASPMEVLNDEQFF
j_gene: TRBJ2-2; abundance: -; v_gene: TRBV28; d_gene: TRBD1; CDR3nt: TGTGCCAGCAGTGCGGGACAGGGGGACACCGGGGAGCTGTTTTTT; CDR3aa: CASSAGQGDTGELFF
j_gene: TRBJ2-1; abundance: -; v_gene: TRBV11-2; d_gene: -; CDR3nt: TGTGCCAGCAGCTTAATAGCAGAGCAGTTCTTC; CDR3aa: CASSLIAEQFF
j_gene: TRBJ2-7; abundance: -; v_gene: TRBV14; d_gene: -; CDR3nt: TGTGCCAGCAGCCAATGGACAGACGGGTACGAGCAGTACTTC; CDR3aa: CASSQWTDGYEQYF
j_gene: TRBJ2-7; abundance: -; v_gene: TRBV2; d_gene: -; CDR3nt: TGTGCCAGCATAGGGGGAGTGAGGCAGTACTTC; CDR3aa: CASIGGVRQYF
j_gene: TRBJ1-1; abundance: -; v_gene: TRBV9; d_gene: -; CDR3nt: TGTGCCAGCAGCGCCCTCCAGGGGAGGATGGGGACTGAAGCTTTCTTT; CDR3aa: CASSALQGRMGTEAFF
j_gene: TRBJ2-3; abundance: -; v_gene: TRBV7-3; d_gene: -; CDR3nt: TGTGCCAGCAGCCCAGGGCCCGGGGGGCGAACAGATACGCAGTATTTT; CDR3aa: CASSPGPGGRTDTQYF
j_gene: TRBJ1-4; abundance: -; v_gene: TRBV29-1; d_gene: -; CDR3nt: TGCAGCGTTGTATTCGACAACGAAGAAAAACTGTTTTTT; CDR3aa: CSVVFDNEEKLFF
j_gene: TRBJ2-5; abundance: -; v_gene: TRBV11-2; d_gene: -; CDR3nt: TGTGCCAGCAGCTTATTTCCCGAAGCCGGAAGCTCAGAGACCCAGTACTTC; CDR3aa: CASSLFPEAGSSETQYF
j_gene: TRBJ2-7; abundance: -; v_gene: TRBV19; d_gene: -; CDR3nt: TGTGCCAGTAGTATAGCATCCGGGGCACTAGACGAGCAGTACTTC; CDR3aa: CASSIASGALDEQYF
j_gene: TRBJ2-1; abundance: -; v_gene: TRBV9; d_gene: TRBD2; CDR3nt: TGTGCCAGCAGCGCACACGGGACTAGCGGCGAAAATGAGCAGTTCTTC; CDR3aa: CASSAHGTSGENEQFF
j_gene: TRBJ2-7; abundance: -; v_gene: TRBV2; d_gene: -; CDR3nt: TGTGCCAGCACGCAGAAAACCTACGAGCAGTACTTC; CDR3aa: CASTQKTYEQYF
j_gene: TRBJ1-5; abundance: few; v_gene: TRBV28; d_gene: -; CDR3nt: TGTGCCAGCAGTTTACCGGCGCTGAGCAATCAGCCCCAGCATTTT; CDR3aa: CASSLPALSNQPQHF
j_gene: TRBJ2-3; abundance: -; v_gene: TRBV5-1; d_gene: -; CDR3nt: TGCGCCAGCAGCTTGGCCATCTTTGACTCCGTTACAGATACGCAGTATTTT; CDR3aa: CASSLAIFDSVTDTQYF
j_gene: TRBJ2-2; abundance: -; v_gene: TRBV5-4; d_gene: TRBD1; CDR3nt: TGTGCCAGCAGCCCTGGGACAGGGGCTAGGGCCGGGGAGCTGTTTTTT; CDR3aa: CASSPGTGARAGELFF
j_gene: TRBJ2-7; abundance: -; v_gene: TRBV11-2; d_gene: TRBD1; CDR3nt: TGTGCCTCCCATCCCGGGACAGGGGAATACGAGCAGTACTTC; CDR3aa: CASHPGTGEYEQYF
j_gene: TRBJ2-5; abundance: few; v_gene: TRBV11-3; d_gene: TRBD1; CDR3nt: TGTGCCAGCAAAGGACAGGGTGGAGAGACCCAGTACTTC; CDR3aa: CASKGQGGETQYF
j_gene: TRBJ2-7; abundance: -; v_gene: TRBV27; d_gene: -; CDR3nt: TGTGCCAGCAGTTCAACAGGTGTGAGGGACTACGAGCAGTACTTC; CDR3aa: CASSSTGVRDYEQYF
j_gene: TRBJ2-5; abundance: -; v_gene: TRBV27; d_gene: -; CDR3nt: TGTGCCAGCAGCCTCACAGGGATGGGAGAGACCCAGTACTTC; CDR3aa: CASSLTGMGETQYF
j_gene: TRBJ2-7; abundance: -; v_gene: TRBV7-8; d_gene: -; CDR3nt: TGTGCCAGCGGACCTCCGGATTTACGGAACTACGAGCAGTACTTC; CDR3aa: CASGPPDLRNYEQYF
j_gene: TRBJ2-3; abundance: -; v_gene: TRBV5-1; d_gene: TRBD2; CDR3nt: TGCGCCAGCAGCTTGGGGACTAGGTCGGTCGCAGATACGCAGTATTTT; CDR3aa: CASSLGTRSVADTQYF
j_gene: TRBJ2-3; abundance: -; v_gene: TRBV7-9; d_gene: TRBD1; CDR3nt: TGTGCCAGCAGCTCTGAGGGACAGGGGGCGACGACAGATACGCAGTATTTT; CDR3aa: CASSSEGQGATTDTQYF
j_gene: TRBJ2-7; abundance: -; v_gene: TRBV4-1; d_gene: -; CDR3nt: TGCGCCAGCAGCCAAGGAGGGGGGAATGGGCAGTACTTC; CDR3aa: CASSQGGGNGQYF
j_gene: TRBJ2-5; abundance: -; v_gene: TRBV7-8; d_gene: -; CDR3nt: TGTGCCAGCAGCTCGTCGGAGACCCAGTACTTC; CDR3aa: CASSSSETQYF